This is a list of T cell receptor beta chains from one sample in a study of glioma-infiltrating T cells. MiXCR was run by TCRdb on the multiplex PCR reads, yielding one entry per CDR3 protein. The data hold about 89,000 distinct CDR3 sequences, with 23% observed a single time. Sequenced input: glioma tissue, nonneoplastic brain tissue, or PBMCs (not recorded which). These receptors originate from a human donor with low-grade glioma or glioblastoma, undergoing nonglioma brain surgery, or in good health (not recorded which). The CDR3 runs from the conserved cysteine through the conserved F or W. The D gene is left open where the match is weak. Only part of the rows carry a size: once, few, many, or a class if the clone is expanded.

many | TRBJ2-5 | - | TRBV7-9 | CASSLAGGRETQYF | TGTGCCAGCAGCTTAGCGGGAGGAAGGGAGACCCAGTACTTC
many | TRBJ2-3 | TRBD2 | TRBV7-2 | CASSLVAPLAGVTDTQYF | TGTGCCAGCAGCTTAGTTGCCCCTTTAGCGGGGGTCACAGATACGCAGTATTTT
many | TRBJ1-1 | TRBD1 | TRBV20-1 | CSARDRGYTEAFF | TGCAGTGCTCGGGACAGGGGGTACACTGAAGCTTTCTTT
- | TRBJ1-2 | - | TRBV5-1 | CASHRGDTGLYGYTF | TGCGCCAGCCACCGAGGGGATACTGGACTCTATGGCTACACCTTC
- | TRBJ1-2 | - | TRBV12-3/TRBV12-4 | CASQRGGAWGYTF | TGTGCCAGCCAGCGGGGGGGGGCCTGGGGCTACACCTTC
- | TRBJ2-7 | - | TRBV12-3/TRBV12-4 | CASSGDGARFYEQYF | TGTGCCAGCAGTGGTGATGGGGCCCGTTTCTACGAGCAGTACTTC
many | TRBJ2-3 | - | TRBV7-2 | CASSFGVGDTQYF | TGTGCCAGCAGCTTCGGTGTGGGAGATACGCAGTATTTT
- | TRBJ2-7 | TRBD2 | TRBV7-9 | CASSPPLAGVHEQYF | TGTGCCAGCAGCCCACCACTAGCGGGGGTCCACGAGCAGTACTTC
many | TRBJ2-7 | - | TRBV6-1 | CASSSRTASYEQYF | TGTGCCAGCAGTTCCCGGACAGCTTCCTACGAGCAGTACTTC
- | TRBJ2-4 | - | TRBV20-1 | CSWFLGTKNIQYF | TGCAGTTGGTTCCTGGGAACCAAAAACATTCAGTACTTC
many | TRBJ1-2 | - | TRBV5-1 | CASSLGTRGIYGYTF | TGCGCCAGCAGCTTGGGCACACGAGGGATCTATGGCTACACCTTC
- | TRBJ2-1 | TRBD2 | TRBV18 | CASASGRSRNEQFF | TGTGCCAGCGCAAGCGGGAGAAGCCGCAATGAGCAGTTCTTC
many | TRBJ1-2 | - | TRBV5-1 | CASSLASTADGYTF | TGCGCCAGCAGCTTGGCCTCGACAGCCGATGGCTACACCTTC
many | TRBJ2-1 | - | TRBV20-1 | CSAPRYNEQFF | TGCAGTGCTCCTCGATACAATGAGCAGTTCTTC
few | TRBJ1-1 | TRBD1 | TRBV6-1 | CAGSTGDRVWGAFF | TGTGCCGGCAGTACAGGGGACAGGGTATGGGGCGCTTTCTTT
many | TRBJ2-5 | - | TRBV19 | CASSIQQETQYF | TGTGCCAGTAGTATTCAGCAAGAGACCCAGTACTTC
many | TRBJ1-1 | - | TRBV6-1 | CASSTKTGFDFGAFF | TGTGCCAGCAGTACAAAAACAGGGTTTGACTTTGGAGCTTTCTTT
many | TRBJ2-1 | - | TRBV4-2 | CASSQETGTRKGNEQFF | TGTGCCAGCAGCCAAGAAACCGGGACCCGGAAGGGCAATGAGCAGTTCTTC
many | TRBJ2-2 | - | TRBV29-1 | CSVAYPGRTGELFF | TGCAGCGTTGCCTATCCGGGGCGGACCGGGGAGCTGTTTTTT
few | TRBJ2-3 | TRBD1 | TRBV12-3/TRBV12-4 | CASSRGQVLTDTQYF | TGTGCCAGTAGCCGGGGACAGGTCCTCACAGATACGCAGTATTTT
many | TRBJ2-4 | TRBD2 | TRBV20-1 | CSAYSRLAGGNIQYF | TGCAGTGCTTACTCCCGACTAGCGGGGGGAAACATTCAGTACTTC
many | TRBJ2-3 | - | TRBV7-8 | CASSLARGVSATLADTQYF | TGTGCCAGCAGCTTAGCGAGGGGAGTTAGCGCTACATTAGCGGATACGCAGTATTTT
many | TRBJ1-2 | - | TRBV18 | CASSPSALGYTF | TGTGCCAGCTCACCGTCGGCCCTAGGCTACACCTTC
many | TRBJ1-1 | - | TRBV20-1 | CSASGGNTEAFF | TGCAGTGCTAGTGGCGGGAACACTGAAGCTTTCTTT
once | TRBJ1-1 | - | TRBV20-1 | CSARAHTFEEESTEAFF | TGCAGTGCTAGAGCCCACACCTTTGAGGAGGAAAGCACTGAAGCTTTCTTT